Here is one TCR beta chain with its context. Antigen: not known. Treatment of the sample: approximately nine-day PBMC culture with coronavirus spike peptide pools or control peptides (ViraFEST assay). Every well contained approximately 2 million PBMCs, which were grown with 10 IU/ml IL-2 and 10 ug/ml peptide pools. CD4+ T cells that had been cultured provided DNA sequenced with the Oncomine TCR Beta short-read assay. TCRdb passed the PCR reads through MiXCR, listing each CDR3 protein once. This table has about 11,000 distinct CDR3 sequences, 25% to 40% appearing once. There are 15 residues in the CDR3. Germline assignment: CDR1 SGHTA and CDR2 FQGNSA. Trimming stripped 5 bases from V and 1 base from J, with 14 bases between. The data stem from a study of vaccination and CD4 T cells after COVID-19.

The rearrangement links TRBV7-2 to TRBJ1-2, with a possible D match to TRBD1 (6 bases). Sequenced material: CD4+ T cells from blood, cultured in vitro. The source of this sequence is a human donor who had recovered from COVID-19. The CDR3 nucleotides are TGTGCCAGCAGCACGGGACGGGACATTAACTATGGCTACACCTTC. This gives the protein CASSTGRDINYGYTF.